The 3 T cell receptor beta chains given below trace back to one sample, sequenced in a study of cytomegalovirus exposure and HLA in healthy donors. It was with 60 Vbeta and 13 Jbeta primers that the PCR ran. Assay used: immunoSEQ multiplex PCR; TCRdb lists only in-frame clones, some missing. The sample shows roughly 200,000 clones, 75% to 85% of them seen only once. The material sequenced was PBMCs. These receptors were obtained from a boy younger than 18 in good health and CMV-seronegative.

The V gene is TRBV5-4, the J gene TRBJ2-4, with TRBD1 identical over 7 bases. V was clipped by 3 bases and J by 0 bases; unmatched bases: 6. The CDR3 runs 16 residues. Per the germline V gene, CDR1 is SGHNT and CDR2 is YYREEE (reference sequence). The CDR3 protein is CASSSTGHIAKNIQYF. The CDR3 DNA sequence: TGTGCCAGCAGCTCGACAGGGCATATAGCCAAAAACATTCAGTACTTC.

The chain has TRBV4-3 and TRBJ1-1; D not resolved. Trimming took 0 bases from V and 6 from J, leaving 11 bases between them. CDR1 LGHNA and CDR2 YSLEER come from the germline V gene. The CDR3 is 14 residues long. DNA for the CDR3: TGCGCCAGCAGCCAAGATCTAGAGGGATCTGAAGCTTTCTTT. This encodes CASSQDLEGSEAFF.

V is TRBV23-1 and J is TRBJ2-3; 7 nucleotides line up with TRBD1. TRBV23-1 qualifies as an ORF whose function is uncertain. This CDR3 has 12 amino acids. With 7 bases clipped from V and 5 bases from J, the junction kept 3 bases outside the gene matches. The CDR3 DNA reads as TGCGCCAGCACCCAGGGGGAAGATACGCAGTATTTT. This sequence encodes CASTQGEDTQYF.